This T cell receptor beta chain came from a study of cytomegalovirus exposure and HLA in healthy donors. Points on this clone: Its antigen is unknown.

V lost 6 bases, J lost 3 bases, and 8 bases stayed unmatched. This CDR3 region has 15 residues. Germline values: CDR1 SGDLS, CDR2 YYNGEE. The study ran its PCR with 60 Vbeta and 13 Jbeta primers. Method: immunoSEQ multiplex PCR; TCRdb's copy keeps in-frame clones and lacks some. The sample table includes some 200,000 clones. Study-level results: A later examination showed that TCR association rates differed by HLA locus, with DRB1 most and HLA-C fewest. In vitro data verified three CMV-associated chains as specific for CMV antigens. An analysis that was carried out later associated 15,000 to 20,000 TCR beta sequences with HLA alleles at 0.05 false discovery rate.

The sequenced material came from PBMCs. The sequence was obtained from a girl aged 2 to 9 in good health and CMV-seropositive. This chain joins TRBV9 and TRBJ1-1, with TRBD1 matching 10 bases. CDR3 residues: CASTPGQGSYTEAFF. Written as DNA, the CDR3 is TGTGCCAGCACTCCGGGACAGGGGTCGTACACTGAAGCTTTCTTT.